One T cell receptor beta chain is described in this entry. Other nucleotide sequences from this sample produce the same CDR3. The data originate from a study of shared clonotypes between healthy human individuals. The data were produced by immunoSEQ multiplex PCR, yet TCRdb's version contains in-frame clones alone and is incomplete. The data hold about 2.4 million clones, with approximately 94% observed a single time. The CDR3 runs to 12 residues. Trimming cost V 0 bases and J 6 bases, with 5 bases left between them. Germline CDR1 SGDLS, CDR2 YYNGEE. The clonotype originates from a man aged 18-30 years in good health. Some clones in this sample may be carry-over from other donors' samples. The sample consisted of naive CD4+ T cells from PBMCs. Subset described: CD45RA+ positively selected. The chain has TRBV9 and TRBJ2-3; D gene unclear. DNA for the CDR3: TGTGCCAGCAGCGTAGAATCGGATACGCAGTATTTT. Protein product: CASSVESDTQYF.